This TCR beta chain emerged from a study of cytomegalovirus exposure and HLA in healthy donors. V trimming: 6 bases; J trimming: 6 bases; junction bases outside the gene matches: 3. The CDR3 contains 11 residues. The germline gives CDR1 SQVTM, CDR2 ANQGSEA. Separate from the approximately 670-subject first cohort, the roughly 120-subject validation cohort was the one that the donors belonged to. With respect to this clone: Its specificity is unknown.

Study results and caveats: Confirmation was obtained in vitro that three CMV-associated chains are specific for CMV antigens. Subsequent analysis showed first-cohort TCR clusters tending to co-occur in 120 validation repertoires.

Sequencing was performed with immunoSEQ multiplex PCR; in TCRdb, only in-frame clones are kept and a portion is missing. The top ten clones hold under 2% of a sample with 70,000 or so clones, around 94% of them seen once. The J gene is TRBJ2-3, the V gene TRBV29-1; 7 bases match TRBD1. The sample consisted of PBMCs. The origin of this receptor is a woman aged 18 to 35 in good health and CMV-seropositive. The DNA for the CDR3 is TGCAGCGTAGAGGGACAGGATACGCAGTATTTT. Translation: CSVEGQDTQYF.